One sample yielded the 20 T cell receptor beta chains listed below, sequenced in a study of blood T cell repertoires in COVID-19. The method was immunoSEQ multiplex PCR; TCRdb's version includes in-frame clones alone and lacks a portion of them. The repertoire includes about 110,000 clones, 81% of them detected once, and over 35% sits in the top ten. The source material was peripheral blood. These receptors all stem from a man older than 75 with acute or convalescent COVID-19.

The V call is TRBV7-2, the J call TRBJ2-2; no clear D gene. Looked up from germline, CDR1 is SGHTA and CDR2 is FQGNSA. This CDR3 is 15 amino acids long. V lost 5 bases and J 0 bases, leaving 10 bases between the germline ends. The CDR3 region is CASSNVHANTGELFF. The CDR3 DNA follows: TGTGCCAGCAGCAATGTACATGCGAACACCGGGGAGCTGTTTTTT.

This sequence joins TRBV7-2 and TRBJ2-7, with TRBD2 as a possible D gene (6 bases). V lost 5 bases and J lost 2, with 13 bases in between. CDR1 and CDR2 (germline): SGHTA, FQGNSA. The CDR3 runs 14 residues. The CDR3: CASSPPGRTYEQYF. CDR3 nucleotides: TGTGCCAGCAGCCCCCCCGGGAGAACCTACGAGCAGTACTTC.

CDR3 bases: TGTGCCAGCAGCTTAAGGGGTGATGGGGGAGGCTCCTACAATGAGCAGTTCTTC. It is translated as CASSLRGDGGGSYNEQFF. V usage is TRBV7-3 and J usage is TRBJ2-1; perhaps TRBD2 as D (6 bases). Looked up from germline, CDR1 is SGHTA and CDR2 is FQGTGA. The ends were cut back, 1 base at V and 0 bases at J, with 16 bases in the middle. The CDR3 is made up of 18 amino acids.

The chain links TRBV29-1 to TRBJ2-7; no firm D call. This CDR3 spans 13 amino acids. Germline V gene sequence: CDR1 SQVTM, CDR2 ANQGSEA. V was clipped by 5 bases and J by 3 bases, with 14 bases between them. The CDR3 is CSVYVGSGYEQYF. For the CDR3, the DNA is TGCAGCGTTTACGTAGGATCGGGCTACGAGCAGTACTTC.

For the CDR3, the DNA is TGTGCCAGTAGGACAGTAGTGCATTCACCCCTCCACTTT. Translation gives CASRTVVHSPLHF. The rearrangement links TRBV7-2 to TRBJ1-6; TRBD1 might be the D (6 bases). Germline V gene data show CDR1 as SGHTA and CDR2 as FQGNSA. This CDR3 has 13 amino acids. Trimming took 9 bases from V and 8 from J, leaving 14 bases between them.

The chain joins TRBV29-1 to TRBJ1-2; 9 positions agree with TRBD1. V lost 7 bases to trimming and J lost 8 bases; unmatched junction nucleotides: 11. Germline CDR1 reads SQVTM; CDR2 reads ANQGSEA. This CDR3 contains 13 residues. The CDR3 nucleotides read TGCAGCGCCGTGGGACAGGGCGGTTGGGGCTACACCTTC. This sequence encodes CSAVGQGGWGYTF.

The chain has TRBV6-1 and TRBJ1-2; 8 bases are a match to TRBD1. V was clipped by 5 bases and J by 8 bases; unmatched bases: 13. This CDR3 contains 15 residues. CDR1 is MNHNS, CDR2 SASEGT, per germline. DNA of the CDR3: TGTGCCAGCAGTACACCAGACAGGGGCAAGGACGGCTACACCTTC. Encoded protein: CASSTPDRGKDGYTF.

The chain joins TRBV5-4 to TRBJ2-3; 9 bases fit TRBD2. Germline CDR1 is SGHNT and CDR2 is YYREEE (reference sequence). V shed 4 bases and J 6 bases; nucleotides not matched to a gene: 9. This CDR3 spans 15 amino acids. The CDR3 coding sequence is TGTGCCAGCAGCACCCTAGCGGGATCCTCCGATACGCAGTATTTT. Translation gives CASSTLAGSSDTQYF.

The V gene is TRBV24-1, the J gene TRBJ1-4, with TRBD1 matching over 8 bases. The CDR3 length is 16 residues. V was pared by 1 base and J by 6 bases, with 6 bases of the junction left unmatched. Per the germline V gene, CDR1 is KGHDR and CDR2 is SFDVKD. DNA for the CDR3: TGTGCCACCAGTGATTTTTTAGGGACAGGTCATGAAAAACTGTTTTTT. This sequence encodes CATSDFLGTGHEKLFF.

The chain links TRBV4-1 to TRBJ2-1; tentatively, D is TRBD1 (6 bases). Trimming pared 1 base from V and 4 bases from J, leaving 14 bases between. CDR1 and CDR2 (germline): MGHRA, YSYEKL. The length of the CDR3 is 16 residues. The CDR3 protein is CASSQGTRTEYNEQFF. Here the CDR3 DNA reads TGCGCCAGCAGCCAAGGAACCCGGACAGAATACAATGAGCAGTTCTTC.

V usage is TRBV5-5 and J usage is TRBJ1-6; D gene uncertain. Looked up from germline, CDR1 is SGHKS and CDR2 is YYEKEE (reference sequence). The CDR3 loop spans 14 amino acids. V gave up 0 bases and J gave up 7 bases, with 8 bases separating them. In nucleotides, the CDR3 is TGTGCCAGCAGCTTGGGGACTGCGAATTCACCCCTCCACTTT. Translation gives CASSLGTANSPLHF.

The chain links TRBV24-1 to TRBJ2-5; TRBD1 agrees at 8 bases. The CDR3 loop spans 15 amino acids. The J segment lost 4 bases and the V segment lost 2 bases, leaving 5 bases of the junction unmatched. The germline gives CDR1 KGHDR, CDR2 SFDVKD. CDR3: CATSDSQGAGETQYF. The CDR3 region has the DNA TGTGCCACCAGTGATTCGCAGGGGGCCGGAGAGACCCAGTACTTC.

This clone was recorded a few times. The J gene is TRBJ2-7, the V gene TRBV2, with 14 bases identical to TRBD2. The V and J ends lost 6 bases and 2 bases, in that order; junction bases with no gene match: 6. The germline gives CDR1 SNHLY, CDR2 FYNNEI. This CDR3 contains 16 residues. The CDR3 DNA reads as TGTGCCAGCAGCGACCCGGGACTAGCGGGGGCCTACGAGCAGTACTTC. Residues: CASSDPGLAGAYEQYF.

J is TRBJ2-1 and V is TRBV19; 12 nucleotides line up with TRBD2. The CDR3 is made up of 16 amino acids. Germline V gives CDR1 LNHDA, CDR2 SQIVND (reference sequence). Losses at the gene ends were 5 bases for V and 4 bases for J; bases not matched to a gene: 6. The DNA of the CDR3 is TGTGCCAGTAGTGCAATGACTAGCGGGGGTTACAATGAGCAGTTCTTC. It specifies CASSAMTSGGYNEQFF.

This clone was observed a single time. J is TRBJ1-5 and V is TRBV4-1, with no clear D. The ends were cut back, 5 bases at V and 4 bases at J, with 9 bases in the middle. CDR1 is MGHRA and CDR2 is YSYEKL in the germline V gene. The CDR3 contains 13 residues. The CDR3 protein is CASSGGGNQPQHF. The CDR3 nucleotides read TGCGCCAGCAGCGGAGGCGGGAATCAGCCCCAGCATTTT.

The chain is built from TRBV28 and TRBJ2-3; D call uncertain. The germline V gene has CDR1 MDHEN and CDR2 SYDVKM. Deletions cut 3 bases from V and 0 bases from J, with 4 bases between. This CDR3 region has 13 residues. The DNA of the CDR3 is TGTGCCAGCAGTTTTATCAGCACAGATACGCAGTATTTT. It codes for CASSFISTDTQYF.

This chain joins TRBV18 and TRBJ2-2, with 7 bases fitting TRBD2. Germline V gene lookup returns CDR1 KGHSH and CDR2 LQKENI. The CDR3 spans 14 residues. The J segment lost 6 bases and the V segment lost 5 bases, leaving 6 bases of the junction unmatched. As DNA, the CDR3 is TGTGCCAGCTCAGCGGGAGTAAGTGCCGGGGAGCTGTTTTTT. Translating gives CASSAGVSAGELFF.

The V and J genes are TRBV2 and TRBJ1-1; D unresolved. Germline V gene lookup returns CDR1 SNHLY and CDR2 FYNNEI. The CDR3 consists of 15 residues. V lost 4 bases, J lost 1 base, and 13 bases lay in between. The CDR3 loop is CASSGKQLQNTEAFF. For the CDR3, the DNA is TGTGCCAGCAGTGGGAAACAGCTGCAGAACACTGAAGCTTTCTTT.

This clone came up a few times. The chain uses TRBV10-3 and TRBJ2-1; D perhaps matches TRBD1 (5 bases). The CDR3 runs to 13 residues. With 7 bases removed from V and 3 bases from J, the gap between germline ends came to 10 bases. CDR1 and CDR2 from the germline V gene are ENHRY and SYGVKD. In DNA form, the CDR3 reads TGTGCCATCAAGGAGACAGACTACAATGAGCAGTTCTTC. It encodes CAIKETDYNEQFF.

The rearrangement uses TRBV5-1 and TRBJ2-2, with 10 bases identical to TRBD1. The CDR3 spans 15 residues. From germline, CDR1 is SGHRS and CDR2 YFSETQ. J lost 6 bases, V lost 4 bases, and 6 bases had no gene match. Here the CDR3 reads CASSTGQGDSGELFF. The CDR3, as DNA: TGCGCCAGCAGCACCGGACAGGGGGATTCCGGGGAGCTGTTTTTT.